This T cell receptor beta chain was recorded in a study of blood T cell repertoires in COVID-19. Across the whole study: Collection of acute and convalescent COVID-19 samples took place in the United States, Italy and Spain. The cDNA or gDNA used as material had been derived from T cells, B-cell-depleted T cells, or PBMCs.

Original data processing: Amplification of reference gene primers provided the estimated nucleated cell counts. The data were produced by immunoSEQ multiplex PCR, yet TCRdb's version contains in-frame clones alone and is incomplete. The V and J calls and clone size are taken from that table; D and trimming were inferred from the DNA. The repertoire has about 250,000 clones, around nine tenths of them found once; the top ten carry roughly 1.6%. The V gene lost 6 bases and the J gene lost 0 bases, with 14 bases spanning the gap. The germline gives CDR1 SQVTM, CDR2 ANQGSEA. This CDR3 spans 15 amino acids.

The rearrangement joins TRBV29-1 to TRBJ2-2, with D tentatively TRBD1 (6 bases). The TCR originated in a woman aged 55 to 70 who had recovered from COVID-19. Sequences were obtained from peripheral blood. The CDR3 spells CSVRESGANTGELFF. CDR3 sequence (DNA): TGCAGCGTACGTGAGTCAGGGGCGAACACCGGGGAGCTGTTTTTT.